The clone carrying this T cell receptor beta chain was seen only once. The CDR3 runs to 15 residues. Unmatched junction bases numbered 6, after V lost 5 bases and J lost 4 bases. Germline V gene sequence: CDR1 MNHEY, CDR2 SVGAGI. These data are taken from a study of control samples from healthy donors and cancer patients. Sequenced by immunoSEQ multiplex PCR; TCRdb stores in-frame clones only, minus some. Of fewer than 90,000 clones listed, over 70% were seen once; the top ten hold 28%. This TCR derives from a man over 45 in good health. Material: blood. This chain connects TRBV6-5 to TRBJ2-3; 10 bases line up with TRBD2. CDR3 amino acids: CASSPLSGGADTQYF. In nucleotides, the CDR3 is TGTGCCAGCAGTCCACTAAGCGGGGGGGCAGATACGCAGTATTTT.